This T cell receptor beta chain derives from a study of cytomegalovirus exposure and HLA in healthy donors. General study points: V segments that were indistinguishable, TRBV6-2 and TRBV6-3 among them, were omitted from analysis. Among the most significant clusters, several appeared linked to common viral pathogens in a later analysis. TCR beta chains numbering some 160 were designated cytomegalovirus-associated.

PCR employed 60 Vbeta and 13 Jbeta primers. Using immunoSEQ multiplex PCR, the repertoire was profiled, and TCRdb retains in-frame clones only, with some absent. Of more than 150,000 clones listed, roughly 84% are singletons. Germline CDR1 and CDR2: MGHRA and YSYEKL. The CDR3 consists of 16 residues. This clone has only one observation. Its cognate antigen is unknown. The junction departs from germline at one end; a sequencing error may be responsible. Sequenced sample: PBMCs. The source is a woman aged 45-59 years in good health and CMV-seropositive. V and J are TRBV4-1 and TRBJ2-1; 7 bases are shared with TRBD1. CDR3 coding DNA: TGTGCCAGCAGCCAAGTGGGGGACAGCCCTTACAATGAGCAGTTCTTC. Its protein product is CASSQVGDSPYNEQFF.